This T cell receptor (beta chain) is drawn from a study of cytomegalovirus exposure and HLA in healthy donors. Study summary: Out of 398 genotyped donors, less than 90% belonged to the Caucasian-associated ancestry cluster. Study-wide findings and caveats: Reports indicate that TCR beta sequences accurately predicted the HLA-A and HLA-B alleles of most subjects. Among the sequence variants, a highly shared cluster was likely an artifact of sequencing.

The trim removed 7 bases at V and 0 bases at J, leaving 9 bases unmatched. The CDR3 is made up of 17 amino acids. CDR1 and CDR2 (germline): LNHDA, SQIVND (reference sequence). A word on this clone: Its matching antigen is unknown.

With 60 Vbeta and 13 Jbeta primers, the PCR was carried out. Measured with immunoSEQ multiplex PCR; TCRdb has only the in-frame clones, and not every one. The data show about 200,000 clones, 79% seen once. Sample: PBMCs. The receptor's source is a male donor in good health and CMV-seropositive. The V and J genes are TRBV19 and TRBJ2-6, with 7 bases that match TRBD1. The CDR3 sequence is CASKPWDSNSGANVLTF. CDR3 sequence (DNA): TGTGCCAGTAAACCGTGGGACAGCAACTCTGGGGCCAACGTCCTGACTTTC.